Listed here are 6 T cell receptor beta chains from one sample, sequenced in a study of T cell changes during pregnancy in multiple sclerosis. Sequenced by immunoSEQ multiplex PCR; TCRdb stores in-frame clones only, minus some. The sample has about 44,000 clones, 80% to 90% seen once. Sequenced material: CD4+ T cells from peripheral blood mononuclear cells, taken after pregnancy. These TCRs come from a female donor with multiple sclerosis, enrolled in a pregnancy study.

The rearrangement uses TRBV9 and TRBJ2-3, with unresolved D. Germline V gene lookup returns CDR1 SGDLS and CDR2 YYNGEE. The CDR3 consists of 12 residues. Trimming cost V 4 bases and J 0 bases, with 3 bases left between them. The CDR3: CASSLSTDTQYF. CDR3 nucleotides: TGTGCCAGCAGCCTCAGCACAGATACGCAGTATTTT. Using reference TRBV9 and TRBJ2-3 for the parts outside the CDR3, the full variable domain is DSGVTQTPKHLITATGQRVTLRCSPRSGDLSVYWYQQSLDQGLQFLIQYYNGEERAKGNILERFSAQQFPDLHSELNLSSLELGDSALYFCASSLSTDTQYFGPGTRLTVL.

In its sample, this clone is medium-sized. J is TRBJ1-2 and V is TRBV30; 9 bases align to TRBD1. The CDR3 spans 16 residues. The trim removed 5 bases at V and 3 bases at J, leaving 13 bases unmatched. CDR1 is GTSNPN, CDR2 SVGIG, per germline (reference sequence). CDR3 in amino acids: CAWYRDRAFGDYGYTF. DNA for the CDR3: TGTGCCTGGTACCGGGACAGGGCATTCGGTGACTATGGCTACACCTTC.

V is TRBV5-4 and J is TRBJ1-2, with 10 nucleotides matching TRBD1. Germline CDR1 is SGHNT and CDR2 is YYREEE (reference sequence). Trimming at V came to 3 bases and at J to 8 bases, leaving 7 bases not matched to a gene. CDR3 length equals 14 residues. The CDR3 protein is CASSYRQGAWGYTF. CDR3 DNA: TGTGCCAGCAGCTATCGACAGGGGGCTTGGGGCTACACCTTC.

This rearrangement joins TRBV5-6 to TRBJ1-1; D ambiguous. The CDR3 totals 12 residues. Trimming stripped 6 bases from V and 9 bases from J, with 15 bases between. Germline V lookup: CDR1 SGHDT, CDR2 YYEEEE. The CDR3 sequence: CASTHPQIQAFF. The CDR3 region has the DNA TGTGCCAGCACCCACCCCCAGATTCAAGCTTTCTTT.

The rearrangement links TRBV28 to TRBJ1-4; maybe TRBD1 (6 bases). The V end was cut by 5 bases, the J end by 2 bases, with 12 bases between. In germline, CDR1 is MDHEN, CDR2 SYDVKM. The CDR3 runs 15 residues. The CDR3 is CASSVLQGTNEKLFF. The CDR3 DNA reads TGTGCCAGCAGTGTACTGCAGGGGACTAATGAAAAACTGTTTTTT.

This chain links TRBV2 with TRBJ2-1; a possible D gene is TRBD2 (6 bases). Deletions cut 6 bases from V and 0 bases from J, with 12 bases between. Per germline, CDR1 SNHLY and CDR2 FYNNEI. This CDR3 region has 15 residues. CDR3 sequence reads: CASRLAESSYNEQFF. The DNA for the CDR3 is TGTGCCAGCAGGTTAGCGGAGAGCTCCTACAATGAGCAGTTCTTC.